The source of this T cell receptor (beta chain) is a study of cytomegalovirus exposure and HLA in healthy donors listed by TCRdb under 2017. For the wider study: According to a later analysis, one platform produced both the 120 validation repertoires and the 720 or so repertoires of the first cohort. The aim of the study was to test whether cataloging public T cell receptors could identify signatures of past pathogen exposure. In addition to the first cohort of approximately 650 subjects, a separate validation cohort of 120 different subjects was used. To predict cytomegalovirus infection status, the study combined high-throughput TCR immunosequencing, statistical association of individual TCRs with disease status, and machine learning. The paper as a whole reports these results and caveats: A few of the identified cytomegalovirus-associated TCR beta chains were confirmed in vitro to be specific for cytomegalovirus antigens. The validation cohort had no HLA typing available for a later analysis, so co-occurrence within that cohort was assessed over all 110 or so repertoires. While some public TCRs were present in many individuals, most TCR sequences turned up only very rarely across donors. In a later analysis, TCRs clustered in the first cohort were found to also tend to co-occur in the 120 or so validation repertoires, with 85% to 95% of cluster scores above 0. The authors suggested that the approach could potentially be generalized to other disease states and immunological phenotypes. A total of some 180 TCR beta chains were listed by the study as associated with cytomegalovirus. The classifier was reported to diagnose cytomegalovirus status with high specificity and sensitivity in both the original cohort and the validation cohort.

Donors formed part of the validation cohort, which comprised over a hundred subjects and was distinct from the first cohort of 690 or so subjects. CDR1 and CDR2 are read off the germline V gene (reference sequence) as GTSNPN and SVGIG. The CDR3, from cysteine to phenylalanine, totals 14 residues. Only CDR3 DNA is held: 42 bases, read in frame from base 1. V drops 4 bases and J drops 1 base, leaving 11 bases in between. On this clone: No cognate antigen has been identified for it. No much larger clone is present one base from it, and per-base qualities are unavailable.

Preparation of the library involved the immunoSEQ multiplex PCR assay. Concerning the study's data processing: A statistical classification framework was built to diagnose cytomegalovirus status from the catalog of TCR beta chain sequences. The table comes from immuneACCESS by way of TCRdb, which keeps in-frame sequences with V and J called. Part of the clones is missing from these tables; in studies checked, under half for an unresolved V gene and the rest for unknown reasons. The V and J calls and clone size are taken from that table; D and trimming were inferred from the DNA. Here the sample has some 150,000 clones; roughly 86% occur a single time. Together, the top ten hold about 4.9% of the sample.

This receptor chain uses TRBV30 and TRBJ1-3; TRBD1 is possibly the D segment (5 matching bases). The material sequenced was PBMCs. This TCR was sampled from a man aged 18 to 35 in good health and CMV-seropositive. The sequenced DNA is TGTGCCTGGACCAACGGGGGTTCTGGAAACACCATATATTTT. This sequence encodes CAWTNGGSGNTIYF.